The 17 T cell receptor beta chains in this list originate from one sample, sequenced in a study of blood T cell repertoires in COVID-19. The assay was immunoSEQ multiplex PCR, and TCRdb's table has in-frame clones only and misses some. The sample includes hundreds of thousands of clones, around 86% of them seen just once. Input material: peripheral blood. These receptors were collected from an elderly man with acute or convalescent COVID-19.

V is TRBV28 and J is TRBJ1-2, with D maybe TRBD1 (6 bases). Germline CDR1 and CDR2: MDHEN and SYDVKM. The V end lost 7 bases, the J end lost 2 bases, and 11 bases lay between the germline ends. The CDR3 has 13 amino acids. The CDR3 DNA sequence: TGTGCCAGCAAGCAGGGGCGCAACTATGGCTACACCTTC. This gives the protein CASKQGRNYGYTF.

The J gene is TRBJ2-2, the V gene TRBV19, with TRBD1 matching over 11 bases. Per the germline V gene, CDR1 is LNHDA and CDR2 is SQIVND (reference sequence). The CDR3 sequence is 20 residues long. Losses at the gene ends were 2 bases for V and 4 bases for J; bases not matched to a gene: 15. As DNA, the CDR3 is TGTGCCAGTAGTATATTCTATATCCGGGACAGGGGGTCGGGCACCGGGGAGCTGTTTTTT. It specifies CASSIFYIRDRGSGTGELFF.

The chain uses TRBV6-1 and TRBJ2-7; 7 positions match TRBD1. The CDR3 has 15 amino acids. V lost 2 bases and J lost 2; bases outside the gene matches: 6. Germline CDR1 reads MNHNS; CDR2 reads SASEGT. CDR3 DNA sequence: TGTGCCAGCAGTGAATTCCCCGGGACAGCCTACGAGCAGTACGTC. This encodes CASSEFPGTAYEQYV.

The rearrangement links TRBV4-2 to TRBJ2-2; TRBD1 aligns across 11 bases. V lost 0 bases, J lost 5 bases, and 5 bases stayed unmatched. Germline CDR1 is LGHNA and CDR2 is YNFKEQ. The CDR3 totals 17 residues. CDR3 protein: CASSQDLGQGVTGELFF. In DNA, the CDR3 is TGTGCCAGCAGCCAAGATCTGGGACAGGGGGTTACCGGGGAGCTGTTTTTT.

This chain links TRBV2 with TRBJ2-2, with 8 bases matching TRBD1. Germline CDR1 is SNHLY and CDR2 is FYNNEI. V trimming: 7 bases; J trimming: 0 bases; junction bases outside the gene matches: 4. This CDR3 region has 15 residues. CDR3 DNA: TGTGCCAGCAATCGACAGGGGACGAACACCGGGGAGCTGTTTTTT. Amino acids: CASNRQGTNTGELFF.

This clone was observed a single time. The V call is TRBV4-1, the J call TRBJ2-3; TRBD2 agrees at 7 bases. Per germline, CDR1 MGHRA and CDR2 YSYEKL. V lost 5 bases, J lost 7 bases, and 15 bases stayed unmatched. The CDR3 is made up of 16 amino acids. The DNA of the CDR3 is TGCGCCAGCAGCTCCCCGGCTAGCGGCCTTTACAATACGCAGTATTTT. Its protein is CASSSPASGLYNTQYF.

This clone was recorded once. V usage is TRBV6-6 and J usage is TRBJ2-3; 11 bases line up with TRBD1. The CDR3 extends over 15 amino acids. From germline, CDR1 is MNHNY and CDR2 SVGAGI (reference sequence). J was trimmed by 3 bases and V by 5 bases; bases with no gene match: 4. As DNA, the CDR3 is TGTGCCAGCAGTCTCCGGGACAGGGGGACAGATACGCAGTATTTT. Amino acids: CASSLRDRGTDTQYF.

V and J are TRBV5-6 and TRBJ1-2; tentatively, D is TRBD1 (5 bases). The germline V gene has CDR1 SGHDT and CDR2 YYEEEE. The CDR3 spans 14 residues. The ends were cut back, 2 bases at V and 2 bases at J, with 10 bases in the middle. The DNA for the CDR3 is TGTGCCAGCAGCTTTGTAGGGGCAAACTATGGCTACACCTTC. As protein: CASSFVGANYGYTF.

The chain couples TRBV6-2 or TRBV6-3 to TRBJ2-7; D perhaps matches TRBD2 (5 bases). V lost 4 bases, J lost 4 bases, and 17 bases lay in between. Germline CDR1 is MNHEY and CDR2 is SVGEGT. The CDR3 totals 15 residues. The CDR3 DNA sequence: TGTGCCAGCAGTTTAGCGTCCTTACCGAATTACGAGCAGTACGTC. Translation gives CASSLASLPNYEQYV.

The chain is built from TRBV2 and TRBJ2-2; D might be TRBD2 (5 bases). The germline CDR1 and CDR2 sequences are SNHLY and FYNNEI. Trimming removed 7 bases at V and 7 bases at J, with 19 bases between. The CDR3 spans 15 residues. The CDR3, as DNA: TGTGCCAGCACACTCTCTCCCGGCGAGGGCGGGGAGCTGTTTTTT. Its translation is CASTLSPGEGGELFF.

V usage is TRBV25-1 and J usage is TRBJ1-4, with TRBD1 as a possible D gene (5 bases). The V end lost 0 bases, the J end lost 8 bases, and 13 bases lay between the germline ends. Germline V gene lookup returns CDR1 MGHDK and CDR2 SYGVNS. The CDR3 is made up of 15 amino acids. CDR3 coding DNA: TGTGCCAGCAGTGAATACGGGGCTAGCGAGGAAAAACTGTTTTTT. Amino acid sequence: CASSEYGASEEKLFF.

In nucleotides, the CDR3 is TGTGCCAGCTCACCAACTCCCGGGAGTCAGAGTGGCTACACCTTC. Translated: CASSPTPGSQSGYTF. The V and J genes are TRBV18 and TRBJ1-2; no clear D gene. Germline V CDR1 and CDR2: KGHSH, LQKENI. Trimming pared 2 bases from V and 7 bases from J, leaving 17 bases between. The length of the CDR3 is 15 residues.

Points on this clone: At one boundary the junction diverges from the germline segment, which might be a read error. The V and J genes are TRBV7-9 and TRBJ2-7; perhaps TRBD1 as D (6 bases). The CDR3 runs 15 residues. Germline loops: CDR1 SEHNR, CDR2 FQNEAQ (reference sequence). The CDR3 loop reads CACSLLAGDTYEQYF. For the CDR3, the DNA is TGTGCCTGCAGCTTATTGGCAGGGGATACCTACGAGCAGTACTTC.

The chain has TRBV19 and TRBJ1-1; unclear D gene. The V end was cut by 7 bases, the J end by 6 bases, with 18 bases between. In germline, CDR1 is LNHDA, CDR2 SQIVND (reference sequence). The CDR3 sequence is 14 residues long. CDR3 sequence: CASTPNLMRSEAFF. Here the CDR3 DNA reads TGTGCCAGTACCCCAAACCTCATGCGCTCTGAAGCTTTCTTT.

The chain employs TRBV18 and TRBJ2-1, with D maybe TRBD1 (5 bases). This CDR3 has 14 residues. The germline CDR1 and CDR2 sequences are KGHSH and LQKENI. The ends were cut back, 3 bases at V and 5 bases at J, with 11 bases in the middle. The DNA for the CDR3 is TGTGCCAGCTCACCGCAGGGTTGGGACAATGAGCAGTTCTTC. This translates into CASSPQGWDNEQFF. The whole variable domain, filled in from reference TRBV18 and TRBJ2-1, reads NAGVMQNPRHLVRRRGQEARLRCSPMKGHSHVYWYRQLPEEGLKFMVYLQKENIIDESGMPKERFSAEFPKEGPSILRIQQVVRGDSAAYFCASSPQGWDNEQFFGPGTRLTVL.

The chain employs TRBV24-1 and TRBJ2-2; D unclear. The germline V gene has CDR1 KGHDR and CDR2 SFDVKD. Trimming took off 1 base at V and 5 bases at J, with 13 bases between the two ends. The CDR3 has 16 residues. The CDR3 sequence: CATSDFRTRVTGELFF. The CDR3 nucleotides are TGTGCCACCAGTGATTTCCGAACACGGGTGACCGGGGAGCTGTTTTTT.

The genes are TRBV7-6 and TRBJ2-1; 12 bases agree with TRBD2. The CDR3 runs to 19 residues. Germline CDR1 is SGHVS and CDR2 is FNYEAQ. V lost 2 bases to trimming and J lost 2 bases; unmatched junction nucleotides: 10. The CDR3 sequence is CASSLQTSGRWVAYNEQFF. CDR3 nucleotide sequence: TGTGCCAGCAGCTTACAGACTAGCGGGAGATGGGTCGCCTACAATGAGCAGTTCTTC.